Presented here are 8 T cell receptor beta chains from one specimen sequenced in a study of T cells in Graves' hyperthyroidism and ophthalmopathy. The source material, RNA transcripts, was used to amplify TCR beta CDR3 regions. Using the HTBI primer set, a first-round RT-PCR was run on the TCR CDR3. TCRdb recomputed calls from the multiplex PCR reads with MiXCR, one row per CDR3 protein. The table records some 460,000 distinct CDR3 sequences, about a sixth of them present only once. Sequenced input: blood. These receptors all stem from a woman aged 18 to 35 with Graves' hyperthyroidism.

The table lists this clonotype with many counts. DNA for the CDR3: TGCAGTGCTCCCCTCCGGGGGGAGTACAATGAGCAGTTCTTC. It encodes CSAPLRGEYNEQFF. The V gene is TRBV20-1, the J gene TRBJ2-1, with 7 bases fitting TRBD2. V dropped 5 bases and J dropped 4; count of bases not matched to a gene: 8. CDR1 is DFQATT and CDR2 is SNEGSKA in the germline V gene (reference sequence). CDR3 length: 14 amino acids.

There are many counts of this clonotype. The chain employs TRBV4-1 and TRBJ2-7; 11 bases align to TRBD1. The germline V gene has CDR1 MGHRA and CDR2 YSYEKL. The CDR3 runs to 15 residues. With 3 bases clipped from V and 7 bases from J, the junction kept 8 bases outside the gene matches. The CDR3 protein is CASSQPGQGAGEQYF. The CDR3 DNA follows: TGCGCCAGCAGCCAGCCCGGACAGGGGGCGGGGGAGCAGTACTTC.

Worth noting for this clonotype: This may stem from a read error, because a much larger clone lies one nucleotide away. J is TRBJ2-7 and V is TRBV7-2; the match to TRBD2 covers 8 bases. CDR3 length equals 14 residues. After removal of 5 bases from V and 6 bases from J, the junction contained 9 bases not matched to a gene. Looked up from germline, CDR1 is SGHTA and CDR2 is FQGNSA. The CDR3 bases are TGTGCCAGCAGCCAACTCGCGGGGGGCTCCGAGCAGTACTTC. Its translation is CASSQLAGGSEQYF.

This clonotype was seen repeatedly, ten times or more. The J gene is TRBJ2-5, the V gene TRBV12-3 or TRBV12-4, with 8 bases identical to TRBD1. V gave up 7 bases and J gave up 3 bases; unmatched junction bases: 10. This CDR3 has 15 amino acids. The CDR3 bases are TGTGCCAGCACCAAGTGGCAGGGGGCGAAAGAGACCCAGTACTTC. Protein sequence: CASTKWQGAKETQYF.

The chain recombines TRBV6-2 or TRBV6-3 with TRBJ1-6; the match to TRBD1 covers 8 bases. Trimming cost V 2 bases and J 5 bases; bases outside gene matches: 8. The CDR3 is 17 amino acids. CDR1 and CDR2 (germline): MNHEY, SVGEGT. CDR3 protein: CASSYSRTGRDNSPLHF. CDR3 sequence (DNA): TGTGCCAGCAGTTACAGCCGGACAGGGCGGGATAATTCACCCCTCCACTTT.

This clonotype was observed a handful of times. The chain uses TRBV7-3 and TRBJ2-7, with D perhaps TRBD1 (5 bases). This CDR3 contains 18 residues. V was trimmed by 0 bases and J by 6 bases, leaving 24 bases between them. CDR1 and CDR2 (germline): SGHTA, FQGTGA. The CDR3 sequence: CASSLTFVGRARFFEQYF. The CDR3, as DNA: TGTGCCAGCAGCTTAACGTTTGTCGGCAGGGCCCGATTTTTCGAGCAGTACTTC.

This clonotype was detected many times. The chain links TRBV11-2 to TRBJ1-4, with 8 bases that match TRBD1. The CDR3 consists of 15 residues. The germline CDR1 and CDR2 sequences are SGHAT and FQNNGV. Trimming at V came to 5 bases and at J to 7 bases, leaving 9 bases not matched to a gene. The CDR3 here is CASSDTGGRGEKLFF. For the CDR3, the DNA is TGTGCCAGCAGCGATACAGGGGGGAGAGGTGAAAAACTGTTTTTT.

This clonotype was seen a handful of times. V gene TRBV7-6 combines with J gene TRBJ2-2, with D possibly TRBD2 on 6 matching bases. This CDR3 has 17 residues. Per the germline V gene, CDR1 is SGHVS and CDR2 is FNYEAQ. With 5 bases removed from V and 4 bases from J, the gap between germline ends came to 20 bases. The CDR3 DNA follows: TGTGCCAGCAGCCCCATCCGACAGCCCGGGGGCACCGGGGAGCTGTTTTTT. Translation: CASSPIRQPGGTGELFF.